Listed here are 26 T cell receptor beta chains from one sample, sequenced in a study of T cells in localized non-small cell lung cancer. Data came from immunoSEQ multiplex PCR; TCRdb stores just in-frame clones and leaves some out. The table records about 27,000 clones, 80% to 90% of them present only once. Specimen: peripheral blood, collected before any cancer treatment. These TCRs come from a female donor of 60 years or more with stage II squamous cell lung carcinoma.

The DNA of the CDR3 is TGTGCCAGCAGCTTAACCGCTAAGGCTGAGCAGTTCTTC. Amino acids: CASSLTAKAEQFF. The rearrangement links TRBV5-5 to TRBJ2-1; D is ambiguous. V dropped 2 bases and J dropped 9 bases, with 12 bases sitting between them. Per germline, CDR1 SGHKS and CDR2 YYEKEE (reference sequence). CDR3 size: 13 residues.

The chain couples TRBV5-1 to TRBJ2-1; tentatively, D is TRBD1 or TRBD2 (6 bases each). Trimming stripped 0 bases from V and 4 bases from J, with 11 bases between. The germline V gene encodes CDR1 SGHRS and CDR2 YFSETQ. The CDR3 is 15 amino acids. CDR3 protein: CASSLAGGGYNEQFF. In DNA form, the CDR3 reads TGCGCCAGCAGCTTGGCCGGGGGCGGTTACAATGAGCAGTTCTTC.

CDR3 coding DNA: TGTGCCAGCAGCCCAGATGCGGGGAACGGATCACCCCTCCACTTT. This gives the protein CASSPDAGNGSPLHF. This chain links TRBV7-6 with TRBJ1-6, with D hard to call. The CDR3 extends over 15 amino acids. Per the germline V gene, CDR1 is SGHVS and CDR2 is FNYEAQ. V lost 5 bases, J lost 10 bases, and 18 bases lay in between.

The CDR3 protein is CASSSFLGLGRSSGNTIYF. The CDR3 DNA reads as TGTGCCAGCAGCTCCTTTCTGGGGTTGGGCAGGAGCTCTGGAAACACCATATATTTT. The chain joins TRBV7-3 to TRBJ1-3, with D unresolved. CDR1 is SGHTA and CDR2 is FQGTGA in the germline V gene. Deletions cut 4 bases from V and 0 bases from J, with 22 bases between. The CDR3 has 19 amino acids.

The chain employs TRBV14 and TRBJ2-1; D is unclear. The germline V and J ends were trimmed by 4 bases and 9 bases, with 10 bases remaining between them. Per germline, CDR1 SGHDN and CDR2 FVKESK. This CDR3 spans 12 amino acids. CDR3 coding DNA: TGTGCCAGCAGCCTCGGATGGGGTGAGCAGTTCTTC. Its protein product is CASSLGWGEQFF.

The chain uses TRBV19 and TRBJ1-5, with D unclear. Deletions cut 6 bases from V and 3 bases from J, with 9 bases between. This CDR3 has 13 residues. Germline CDR1 reads LNHDA; CDR2 reads SQIVND (reference sequence). CDR3 amino acids: CASSLRINQPQHF. CDR3 DNA sequence: TGTGCCAGTAGCCTCAGGATCAATCAGCCCCAGCATTTT.

This chain links TRBV5-1 with TRBJ2-3; 8 bases are shared with TRBD2. Per the germline V gene, CDR1 is SGHRS and CDR2 is YFSETQ. This CDR3 contains 17 residues. V dropped 0 bases and J dropped 0; count of bases not matched to a gene: 6. The CDR3 here is CASSLGASGLSTDTQYF. DNA for the CDR3: TGCGCCAGCAGCTTGGGAGCTAGCGGGCTCAGCACAGATACGCAGTATTTT. Full variable domain (rest looked up from reference TRBV5-1 and TRBJ2-3): KAGVTQTPRYLIKTRGQQVTLSCSPISGHRSVSWYQQTPGQGLQFLFEYFSETQRNKGNFPGRFSGRQFSNSRSEMNVSTLELGDSALYLCASSLGASGLSTDTQYFGPGTRLTVL.

The chain is built from TRBV28 and TRBJ2-7; perhaps TRBD2 as D (6 bases). V was shortened by 5 bases and J by 7 bases, with 12 bases between the two germline ends. The CDR3 is 12 residues long. The germline CDR1 and CDR2 sequences are MDHEN and SYDVKM. The CDR3 nucleotides read TGTGCCAGCAGTGGACTAATGGGGGAGCAGTACTTC. Its protein is CASSGLMGEQYF.

The chain recombines TRBV19 with TRBJ1-1; tentatively, D is TRBD1 (5 bases). CDR1 and CDR2 (germline): LNHDA, SQIVND (reference sequence). The V and J ends lost 4 bases and 7 bases respectively, with 16 bases between them. This CDR3 contains 14 residues. In DNA form, the CDR3 reads TGTGCCAGTAGTAAGACCTGGGACGAAGATGAAGCTTTCTTT. Encoded protein: CASSKTWDEDEAFF.

This rearrangement joins TRBV14 to TRBJ2-1; unclear D gene. The CDR3 is 12 residues long. Looked up from germline, CDR1 is SGHDN and CDR2 is FVKESK. V was shortened by 6 bases and J by 7 bases, with 10 bases between the two germline ends. Written as DNA, the CDR3 is TGTGCCAGCAGTCGACGGATTAATGAGCAGTTCTTC. Its translation is CASSRRINEQFF.

The V and J genes are TRBV6-6 and TRBJ1-4; D perhaps matches TRBD1 (5 bases). This CDR3 region has 14 residues. V lost 6 bases, J lost 0 bases, and 8 bases lay in between. Germline V gives CDR1 MNHNY, CDR2 SVGAGI (reference sequence). CDR3 nucleotides: TGTGCCAGCAGCAGGGATGCAACTAATGAAAAACTGTTTTTT. Translating gives CASSRDATNEKLFF.

The chain uses TRBV7-3 and TRBJ2-5; no clear D. CDR3 length: 15 residues. V was pared by 2 bases and J by 7 bases, with 17 bases between. Germline V gene lookup returns CDR1 SGHTA and CDR2 FQGTGA. The CDR3 coding sequence is TGTGCCAGCAGCTTAGCCCCCATTAAGTCAGGGACCCAGTACTTC. Translated, it gives CASSLAPIKSGTQYF.

This clone was detected only once. The rearrangement links TRBV19 to TRBJ2-5, with D possibly TRBD2 on 5 matching bases. V was clipped by 8 bases and J by 1 base, with 8 bases between them. This CDR3 is built from 12 residues. Germline V CDR1 and CDR2: LNHDA, SQIVND (reference sequence). The CDR3 coding sequence is TGTGCCAGTGGTACTAGCCAAGAGACCCAGTACTTC. It specifies CASGTSQETQYF.

The rearrangement joins TRBV30 to TRBJ1-6; 9 positions match TRBD1. The CDR3 spans 18 residues. V dropped 4 bases and J dropped 4; count of bases not matched to a gene: 14. Germline CDR1 GTSNPN, CDR2 SVGIG (reference sequence). The DNA of the CDR3 is TGTGCCTGGACGACCGGGACAGGGCTTGGTACTTATAATTCACCCCTCCACTTT. Translated: CAWTTGTGLGTYNSPLHF.

The rearrangement joins TRBV5-4 to TRBJ2-3; 8 nucleotides align to TRBD2. The germline CDR1 and CDR2 sequences are SGHNT and YYREEE (reference sequence). The J segment lost 3 bases and the V segment lost 5 bases, leaving 11 bases of the junction unmatched. The CDR3 is 16 residues long. The CDR3, as DNA: TGTGCCAGCAGGATGGGGTCCAGCGGGAGTACAGATACGCAGTATTTT. Its protein is CASRMGSSGSTDTQYF.

This clone has a single count. The rearrangement joins TRBV30 to TRBJ2-5; no clear D gene. The CDR3 has 12 residues. Trimming left V 1 base short and J 4 bases short, with 7 bases between. Germline assignment: CDR1 GTSNPN and CDR2 SVGIG (reference sequence). This CDR3 is CAWSEQRETQYF. As DNA, the CDR3 is TGTGCCTGGAGTGAACAAAGAGAGACCCAGTACTTC.

V gene TRBV6-1 combines with J gene TRBJ1-2, with a tentative D call TRBD1 (6 bases). This CDR3 comprises 15 residues. In germline, CDR1 is MNHNS, CDR2 SASEGT. The ends were cut back, 2 bases at V and 7 bases at J, with 17 bases in the middle. The CDR3 sequence: CASSELFLQGGGYTF. Here the CDR3 DNA reads TGTGCCAGCAGTGAACTCTTTCTACAGGGAGGTGGCTACACCTTC.

The J gene is TRBJ1-1, the V gene TRBV19, with D possibly TRBD1 on 5 matching bases. In germline, CDR1 is LNHDA, CDR2 SQIVND (reference sequence). Trimming left V 4 bases short and J 5 bases short, with 17 bases between. This CDR3 has 15 amino acids. The CDR3 DNA reads TGTGCCAGTAGTAGGGGAGGCCGGGGGGATACTGAAGCTTTCTTT. Translating gives CASSRGGRGDTEAFF.

J is TRBJ1-1 and V is TRBV5-1; TRBD1 aligns across 10 bases. Germline trimming cut 3 bases from V and 7 bases from J; bases unmatched to any gene: 9. The CDR3 consists of 15 residues. Germline CDR1 is SGHRS and CDR2 is YFSETQ. CDR3 amino acids: CASSSSPGTGDEAFF. CDR3 nucleotides: TGCGCCAGCAGCTCCTCCCCCGGGACAGGGGATGAAGCTTTCTTT.

This chain connects TRBV7-2 to TRBJ2-7; 11 bases line up with TRBD2. The V segment lost 4 bases and the J segment 0 bases; nucleotides outside the gene matches: 5. There are 16 residues in the CDR3. In germline, CDR1 is SGHTA, CDR2 FQGNSA. DNA for the CDR3: TGTGCCAGCAGCTGGGCTAGCGGGGGGATCTCCTACGAGCAGTACTTC. Its protein is CASSWASGGISYEQYF.

This clone was picked up one time. The chain joins TRBV16 to TRBJ2-7; D is ambiguous. The length of the CDR3 is 12 residues. V gave up 4 bases and J gave up 4 bases, with 8 bases separating them. Germline values: CDR1 KGHSY, CDR2 FQNENV. The CDR3 protein is CASSRGSYEQYF. Here the CDR3 DNA reads TGTGCCAGCAGCCGTGGATCTTACGAGCAGTACTTC.

The chain couples TRBV5-1 to TRBJ2-2, with TRBD1 matching over 7 bases. The V gene's germline CDR1 is SGHRS and CDR2 YFSETQ. The CDR3 spans 16 residues. J was trimmed by 5 bases and V by 0 bases; bases with no gene match: 7. Here the CDR3 DNA reads TGCGCCAGCAGCTTGGACGGGACAGACCTTACCGGGGAGCTGTTTTTT. This translates into CASSLDGTDLTGELFF.

The rearrangement links TRBV10-1 to TRBJ2-3; D gene unclear. The CDR3 spans 13 residues. CDR1 and CDR2 (germline): WNHNN, SYGVQD (reference sequence). Trimming removed 2 bases from V and 6 bases from J, with 9 bases in between. The CDR3 is CASSEPRTDTQYF. CDR3 DNA: TGCGCCAGCAGTGAGCCTAGAACGGATACGCAGTATTTT.

J is TRBJ2-7 and V is TRBV28, with a possible D match to TRBD1 (6 bases). The CDR3 loop spans 14 amino acids. Trimming removed 8 bases at V and 7 bases at J, with 21 bases between. Germline values: CDR1 MDHEN, CDR2 SYDVKM. The CDR3 DNA is TGTGCCAGCCACCGGGACATCCATCAGGGAGAGCAGTACTTC. Residues: CASHRDIHQGEQYF.

This rearrangement joins TRBV6-5 to TRBJ2-7; the match to TRBD1 covers 9 bases. The CDR3 is made up of 14 amino acids. Germline values: CDR1 MNHEY, CDR2 SVGAGI. The ends lost 5 bases at V and 4 bases at J; junction bases unmatched: 6. CDR3: CASSPRDRVYEQYF. As DNA, the CDR3 is TGTGCCAGCAGTCCGAGGGACAGGGTGTACGAGCAGTACTTC.

This clone appeared a single time. The CDR3 spells CASSPRTGSQETQYF. The CDR3 DNA reads TGTGCCAGCAGCCCGAGGACAGGGTCGCAAGAGACCCAGTACTTC. J is TRBJ2-5 and V is TRBV7-2; 8 nucleotides line up with TRBD1. V was clipped by 5 bases and J by 2 bases; unmatched bases: 7. The germline CDR1 and CDR2 sequences are SGHTA and FQGNSA. The CDR3 consists of 15 residues.